What follows is one T cell receptor beta chain and its context. What this receptor recognizes is not known. Qualities for individual bases were not recorded, and no much larger clone is one base off. V and J are truncated by 1 base and 0 bases respectively, leaving an intervening sequence of 10 bases. CDR1 and CDR2 (SGHVS, FNYEAQ) derive from the germline V gene. The CDR3 spans 16 residues, from the cysteine through the phenylalanine. The CDR3 DNA has 48 bases and is translated from base 1. These data belong to a study of neoadjuvant anti-PD-1 for oral cavity cancer (dated by TCRdb to the early 2020s). For the wider study: Three to four biweekly doses of nivolumab at 3 mg/kg were mostly administered to patients before curative-intent surgical resection. Patients who did not progress were given a fourth nivolumab dose at about day 43 and had definitive surgical resection on days 50-56. The parent correlative cohort had 12 to 13 patients and a response rate of approximately 33%. Under RECIST 1.1, patients with complete response, partial response or stable disease were classed as responders, and patients with progression were classed as non-responders. Study-wide findings and limitations: After neoadjuvant nivolumab, significantly higher T cell clonality (Gini index) was found within PBMCs in non-responders than in responders. A higher pretreatment blood Treg/Th17 ratio correlated with both higher pretreatment blood TCRbeta clonality and lower post-treatment tumor TCRbeta clonality. Only a few patients per response group were included in the TCR analyses, and larger cohorts for validation were called for by the authors.

The sample's time point label is to be understood as: before neoadjuvant nivolumab. Patients had been newly diagnosed with stage II-IVA oral cavity squamous cell carcinoma, and no prior systemic or radiation treatment had been given to the patients. The cohort consisted of patients with HPV-negative, locally advanced oral cavity squamous cell carcinoma. No culture maintenance or expansion was done, as the peripheral blood mononuclear cells went straight to analysis. Samples came from a longitudinal correlative study of a single-arm phase II trial of neoadjuvant nivolumab in oral cavity squamous cell carcinoma. Subject-matched pre- and post-treatment PBMCs and tumors from three responders and three non-responders underwent genomic DNA-based TCRbeta sequencing. Peripheral blood mononuclear cells were drawn once before nivolumab treatment and a second time after treatment, when surgery took place. Genomic DNA was isolated from PBMCs using the Maxwell RSC DNA from Cells kit.

For deep sequencing, each PBMC sample was run in six replicates, with libraries mostly built from about 510 ng of input genomic DNA. The immunoSEQ hsTCRbeta kit was used to prepare TCRbeta libraries according to the manufacturer's instructions. Sequencing of the completed libraries took place using an Illumina NovaSeq 6000 S4 flow cell after they had been pooled to 2.5 to 3.5 nM. In the paper's pipeline: The immunoSEQ Analyzer handled quality control and preprocessing of the raw data. The analysis was limited to productive rearrangements, and each clonotype was defined by a unique CDR3 amino acid sequence. Repertoire clonality was estimated as the Gini-Simpson index, which was computed with the R package tcR. Student's t test was used to compare Gini indices, while Pearson correlation assessed associations with tumor size change. TCRdb re-hosts the immuneACCESS table, in-frame sequences only. Its copies lack some clones; in the studies checked, an unresolved V gene accounts for under half of them, and the cause for the rest is not known. The V and J calls and clone size were taken over from that table, and D and trimming were inferred from the DNA. The table for this sample lists 50,000 to 65,000 clones; roughly 80% of them were counted only once. The ten largest clonotypes hold 2.5% to 3% of the sample.

Sequencing used PBMCs, obtained before nivolumab (anti-PD-1) treatment. The sequence came from a person between 40 and 85 years old with oral cavity squamous cell carcinoma. The chain links TRBV7-6 with TRBJ1-3; the D gene is unclear. CDR3 loop: CASSLGTVPSGNTIYF. Here is the DNA: TGTGCCAGCAGCTTAGGAACGGTGCCCTCTGGAAACACCATATATTTT.